The following is a T cell receptor (beta chain) sequence with its context. This clonotype has a count of ten or more. The antigen it binds to is not known. No base-level quality is on record; no much larger clone is a single base apart. The sample comes from a study of T cells in Graves' hyperthyroidism and ophthalmopathy (dated by TCRdb to between 2018 and 2020). Notes on the research overall: Peripheral blood was collected at initial diagnosis, before any treatment. TCR V-J signatures able to tell the groups apart were searched for in a discovery cohort of around 95 patients, of whom approximately 40 had Graves' ophthalmopathy and 55 to 60 had stable Graves' hyperthyroidism. Prospective prediction of ophthalmopathy was tested in an independent validation cohort of approximately 19 hyperthyroidism patients and 15 to 17 patients who later progressed to ophthalmopathy. The approximately 98 discovery patients were randomly divided into training and test sets at a 7:3 ratio. The study also compared thyroid tissue and blood T-cell repertoires from about 6 Graves' hyperthyroidism patients. After blood sampling, hyperthyroidism patients were treated with methimazole at a starting dose of 30 mg daily, and ophthalmopathy patients were treated with high-dose intravenous methylprednisolone. According to the paper, TCR Vbeta CDR3 sequencing was carried out on 135 peripheral blood samples, which came from fewer than 50 ophthalmopathy, about 75 hyperthyroidism and roughly 17 progressor patients.

Amplification of TCR beta CDR3 regions was carried out from RNA transcripts. The TCR CDR3 was subjected to a first round of RT-PCR using the HTBI primer set and the Qiagen OneStep RT-PCR kit. Libraries were constructed in a second round of multiplex PCR, after which size selection and purification were carried out. The libraries were sequenced on an Illumina HiSeq2000 using paired-end 100 bp reads. Turning to the authors' computational methods: SOAPnuke was used to process the raw data, throwing out any read that contained adapters or uncalled bases, had a mean Phred below 15, or lacked an exact constant-primer or identifier match. High-quality paired reads were merged using COPE v1.2.5, and each unique nucleotide sequence was defined as a clonotype. Clonotypes were aligned to IMGT TRBV, TRBD and TRBJ reference segments using MiTCR v1.1. The analysis included only V-J combinations with a frequency above 0.0001, which together covered 98% to 99.2% of the repertoires. A TCS score was defined as the ratio between F50 (clonal expansion) and ExV (chaos), using BLOSUM62-based TCRdist between CDR3 peptides within each V-J. Welch's t-statistics and random forest reduced 500 to 650 V-J features to 13, which were used in a naive Bayes classifier (R e1071). Thyroid-blood repertoire similarity was quantified with the Morisita-Horn index. The raw public reads went through TCRdb reprocessing: fastp at Q25, MiXCR clone calling, in-frame beta chains kept. Duplicate CDR3 protein sequences are folded into a single record with the most common DNA and genes. Here the V and J calls rest on TCRdb's processing, not on the authors' analysis. The sample table records about 840,000 distinct CDR3 sequences; roughly 40% of these occur just once. The ten largest clones represent 8.9% of the sample.

The junction shows trimming of 7 bases on V and 3 bases on J, plus 21 bases between the germline ends. From a lookup of the germline V gene, CDR1 and CDR2 are SGHTA and FQGNSA. From the cysteine through the phenylalanine, the CDR3 covers 16 amino acids. Only the CDR3 part of the read is kept: 48 bases, read in frame from the first base. Stable Graves' hyperthyroidism was defined as no progression to ophthalmopathy during 18 months of follow-up. The hyperthyroidism patients were between 18 and 65 years old and newly diagnosed, with a disease duration of less than 2 months. Any patient with an uncontrolled infection, another autoimmune disease, pregnancy or lactation was excluded. Diagnoses were based on clinical symptoms, serum thyroxine and TRAb, thyroid ultrasound and orbital computed tomography. Ficoll-Paque density gradient centrifugation was used to isolate PBMCs from approximately 10 ml of fresh peripheral blood. Total RNA was extracted with Trizol reagent, and quality was checked on an Agilent 2100 Bioanalyzer.

Points the paper makes about the study in general: Most expanded thyroid clonotypes (frequency above 0.001) were also detected in blood, a finding suggesting that blood repertoires may reflect thyroid immune responses. Sample size was not statistically predetermined, and investigators were not blinded to group allocation. In validation, the model predicted progression to ophthalmopathy with 65% to 71% sensitivity and around 72% specificity, a median of about six months before onset. A model built on a 13 V-J signature distinguished ophthalmopathy from stable hyperthyroidism, reaching over 85% sensitivity and approximately 83% specificity in cross-validation and 80%/75% in testing.

The sequencing input was blood. The sequence came from a man aged 18 to 30 with Graves' hyperthyroidism. The chain was built from TRBV7-2 and TRBJ1-1; the D gene is possibly TRBD1, with 5 bases matching. The DNA reads TGTGCCAGCATGAGAAGGGGATTGCAGGCGGACACTGAAGCTTTCTTT. Translated, it gives CASMRRGLQADTEAFF.